This entry is about one T cell receptor (beta chain). The trim removed 4 bases at V and 7 bases at J, leaving 6 bases unmatched. There are 15 residues in the CDR3. From germline, CDR1 is MNHNS and CDR2 SASEGT. The repertoire was sequenced with immunoSEQ multiplex PCR; TCRdb's copy has only in-frame clones and lacks some. The table has around 140,000 clones, roughly 84% seen once. The data stem from a study of blood T cell repertoires in COVID-19. Study background: The study drew acute and convalescent COVID-19 samples from the United States, Italy and Spain. Sample material is recorded as cDNA or gDNA derived from T cells, B-cell-depleted T cells, or PBMCs.

Sequenced material: peripheral blood. This TCR derives from a human donor in a cohort sampled during active COVID-19. The gene calls are TRBV6-1 and TRBJ2-2, with 10 positions matching TRBD1. This CDR3 reads CASSAGTGVIGELFF. DNA of the CDR3: TGTGCCAGCAGTGCGGGGACAGGGGTAATCGGGGAGCTGTTTTTT.